Each of the 30 T cell receptor beta chains below was sequenced from the same sample in a study of identical twins. MiXCR was run by TCRdb on the 5' RACE reads, yielding one entry per CDR3 protein. The sample includes 1.5 million to 2 million distinct CDR3 sequences, about 32% of them seen just once. Sequencing was carried out using cord blood. Receptors were obtained from a newborn girl in good health.

This clonotype was seen a handful of times. The chain couples TRBV7-2 to TRBJ2-1, with D possibly TRBD2 on 6 matching bases. Per germline, CDR1 SGHTA and CDR2 FQGNSA. Trimming pared 5 bases from V and 13 bases from J, leaving 12 bases between. The CDR3 runs 11 residues. The CDR3 is CASSPLASQFF. CDR3 nucleotides: TGTGCCAGCAGCCCCCTAGCGTCACAGTTCTTC. The complete variable domain, with remaining parts taken from reference TRBV7-2 and TRBJ2-1, reads GAGVSQSPSNKVTEKGKDVELRCDPISGHTALYWYRQSLGQGLEFLIYFQGNSAPDKSGLPSDRFSAERTGGSVSTLTIQRTQQEDSAVYLCASSPLASQFFGPGTRLTVL.

There are a few counts of this clonotype. The chain joins TRBV5-1 to TRBJ2-7; perhaps TRBD1 as D (7 bases). This CDR3 is built from 15 residues. Germline-derived CDR1 and CDR2 are SGHRS and YFSETQ. Deletions cut 1 base from V and 4 bases from J, with 15 bases between. CDR3 bases: TGCGCCAGCAGCTTGAGATCAGGGGGACTTTACGAGCAGTACTTC. Translation: CASSLRSGGLYEQYF.

For the CDR3, the DNA is TGTGCCAGCAGTTTACGATGGACTAGCGGGAGCCTTCGCGAGCAGTACTTC. It yields the protein CASSLRWTSGSLREQYF. This chain links TRBV27 with TRBJ2-5; 13 bases are shared with TRBD2. The J call could be wrong; TRBJ2-7 is a better fit for the DNA end. The CDR3 has 17 residues. The V gene's germline CDR1 is MNHEY and CDR2 SMNVEV (reference sequence).

This clonotype occurred many times. The chain has TRBV29-1 and TRBJ2-1; 8 bases fit TRBD2. V lost 4 bases to trimming and J lost 4 bases; unmatched junction nucleotides: 9. Germline-derived CDR1 and CDR2 are SQVTM and ANQGSEA. The CDR3 extends over 15 amino acids. Here the CDR3 reads CSVVNSASGYNEQFF. Here the CDR3 DNA reads TGCAGCGTTGTAAACTCGGCTAGCGGGTACAATGAGCAGTTCTTC.

This clonotype was seen only once. The chain couples TRBV4-2 to TRBJ1-1; a weak D match, TRBD1 (6 bases). The CDR3 runs 15 residues. Germline V gene sequence: CDR1 LGHNA, CDR2 YNFKEQ. V gave up 1 base and J gave up 3 bases, with 12 bases separating them. The CDR3 DNA follows: TGTGCCAGCAGCCAAGGCTACGGGGGCGACACTGAAGCTTTCTTT. This translates into CASSQGYGGDTEAFF.

This clonotype was seen once. The chain carries TRBV3-1 and TRBJ1-2, with no clear D. V was cut by 6 bases and J by 3 bases, with 14 bases left in between. The CDR3 contains 14 residues. Germline V gives CDR1 LGHDT, CDR2 YNNKEL (reference sequence). CDR3 sequence reads: CASRHQDGYYGYTF. The CDR3 DNA is TGTGCCAGCAGGCATCAAGACGGTTACTATGGCTACACCTTC.

As concerns this clonotype: No DNA is shown, since the ends of the CDR3 on it are uncertain; the CDR3 is the one TCRdb lists. The chain recombines TRBV6-5 with TRBJ1-6; the table names TRBD1, a call not compared with the DNA. Germline values: CDR1 MNHEY, CDR2 SVGAGI. The CDR3 is 15 residues long, ends included. The CDR3 protein is CASSYFGQGNSPPHF.

V usage is TRBV21-1 and J usage is TRBJ1-2. TRBV21-1 is an annotated pseudogene. CDR3 length equals 15 residues. The CDR3 loop is CASHCRLGPNYGYTF. CDR3 bases: TGTGCCAGCCATTGCCGCTTAGGGCCCAACTATGGCTACACCTTC.

The chain joins TRBV4-1 to TRBJ2-1; D may be TRBD2 (6 bases). Germline CDR1 and CDR2: MGHRA and YSYEKL. The CDR3 runs 18 residues. The germline V and J ends were trimmed by 0 bases and 4 bases, with 19 bases remaining between them. The CDR3 spells CASSQDVHRGLAYNEQFF. CDR3 coding DNA: TGCGCCAGCAGCCAAGATGTGCATCGGGGTCTAGCGTACAATGAGCAGTTCTTC.

This clonotype appeared a few times. The chain joins TRBV27 to TRBJ2-3; D possibly corresponds to TRBD2 (5 bases). Germline CDR1 and CDR2: MNHEY and SMNVEV (reference sequence). Deletions cut 2 bases from V and 0 bases from J, with 12 bases between. This CDR3 comprises 16 residues. This CDR3 is CASSLMGGPSTDTQYF. DNA of the CDR3: TGTGCCAGCAGTTTAATGGGCGGGCCTAGCACAGATACGCAGTATTTT.

This clonotype was seen ten or more times. The junction departs from germline at one end; a sequencing error may be responsible. The chain couples TRBV2 to TRBJ2-5, with 10 bases identical to TRBD1. TRBJ2-7 matches the DNA end more closely, so the J call is doubtful. This CDR3 region has 13 residues. Germline CDR1 reads SNHLY; CDR2 reads FYNNEI. As DNA, the CDR3 is TGCGCCAGCAGTGAAAGGACAGGGGGCGAGCAGTACTTC. Protein: CASSERTGGEQYF.

This clonotype showed up just a few times. The chain is built from TRBV2 and TRBJ1-6; D gene unclear. V lost 6 bases, J lost 0 bases, and 9 bases lay in between. CDR3 length: 15 residues. Germline V gives CDR1 SNHLY, CDR2 FYNNEI. DNA of the CDR3: TGTGCCAGCAGCCGAGCGAGCTCCTATAATTCACCCCTCCACTTT. This translates into CASSRASSYNSPLHF.

Concerning this clonotype itself: A read error may explain this, as a much larger clone is one base away. J is TRBJ2-1 and V is TRBV4-2; 9 bases fit TRBD2. The CDR3 has 16 amino acids. CDR1 is LGHNA, CDR2 YNFKEQ, per germline. The junction had 1 base not matched to a gene; V was cut back by 1 base and J by 0 bases. The CDR3: CASSQGAGGSYNEQFF. As DNA, the CDR3 is TGTGCCAGCAGCCAAGGAGCGGGAGGCTCCTACAATGAGCAGTTCTTC.

The chain employs TRBV4-2 and TRBJ2-1, with TRBD1 matching over 7 bases. Germline V lookup: CDR1 LGHNA, CDR2 YNFKEQ. This CDR3 is built from 14 residues. V was clipped by 0 bases and J by 10 bases; unmatched bases: 6. The DNA of the CDR3 is TGTGCCAGCAGCCAAGATGACAGGGAAGGGGAGCAGTTCTTC. Translated, it gives CASSQDDREGEQFF.

The chain recombines TRBV16 with TRBJ2-5; 8 nucleotides line up with TRBD1. The last part of the DNA fits TRBJ2-7 better; the J call may be wrong. CDR3 size: 14 residues. CDR1 and CDR2 from the germline V gene are KGHSY and FQNENV. The CDR3, as DNA: TGTGCCAGCAGCCCTCCGGACAGGGACTACGAGCAGTACTTC. Its translation is CASSPPDRDYEQYF.

The chain combines TRBV6-1 with TRBJ1-2, with D perhaps matching TRBD1 (6 bases). The ends were cut back, 0 bases at V and 4 bases at J, with 12 bases in the middle. The germline gives CDR1 MNHNS, CDR2 SASEGT. This CDR3 region has 15 residues. For the CDR3, the DNA is TGTGCCAGCAGTGAAGCGGCAGGGGACTCCTATGGCTACACCTTC. Encoded protein: CASSEAAGDSYGYTF.

The chain links TRBV4-1 to TRBJ2-4, with TRBD2 matching 8 bases. The CDR3 is 17 amino acids. Germline V gene lookup returns CDR1 MGHRA and CDR2 YSYEKL. V shed 1 base, J shed 0 bases, and the junction held 5 bases outside the gene matches. For the CDR3, the DNA is TGCGCCAGCAGCCAAGGCCTAGCGGGTGGAGCCAAAAACATTCAGTACTTC. It translates to CASSQGLAGGAKNIQYF.

This chain links TRBV5-5 with TRBJ1-1; D not certain. Trimming left V 4 bases short and J 2 bases short, with 12 bases between. CDR1 SGHKS and CDR2 YYEKEE come from the germline V gene (reference sequence). CDR3 length: 14 amino acids. This chain's CDR3 is CASSPAVLNTEAFF. CDR3 DNA sequence: TGTGCCAGCAGCCCAGCAGTTCTTAACACTGAAGCTTTCTTT.

The chain is built from TRBV7-2 and TRBJ2-1; 10 nucleotides align to TRBD2. The J call may be in error: the DNA end matches TRBJ2-7 better. Per the germline V gene, CDR1 is SGHTA and CDR2 is FQGNSA. The CDR3 contains 19 residues. The CDR3 DNA reads as TGTGCCAGCAGCTTTCTACCATCAGTAACTAGCGGGACCTACAATGAGCAGTACTTC. Protein sequence: CASSFLPSVTSGTYNEQYF.

The chain couples TRBV20-1 to TRBJ2-7; 9 bases are a match to TRBD1. V lost 2 bases to trimming and J lost 5 bases; unmatched junction nucleotides: 10. Germline V lookup: CDR1 DFQATT, CDR2 SNEGSKA (reference sequence). The CDR3 covers 15 residues. DNA of the CDR3: TGCAGTGCTAGATATCCCCGGGACAGGGTCCACGAGCAGTACTTC. Translated: CSARYPRDRVHEQYF.

Remarks on this clonotype: Likely a read error: the CDR3 ends without its conserved phenylalanine or tryptophan. The chain has TRBV6-1 and TRBJ1-5; no firm D call. The ends were cut back, 5 bases at V and 0 bases at J, with 14 bases in the middle. This CDR3 region has 16 residues. The V gene's germline CDR1 is MNHNS and CDR2 SASEGT. The CDR3 sequence is CASSSRTSYSNQPQHY. In DNA form, the CDR3 reads TGTGCCAGCAGTTCCCGGACCTCTTATAGCAATCAGCCCCAGCATTAT.

CDR3 sequence: CAINPRTGPNYGYTF. The CDR3, as DNA: TGTGCCATCAACCCCCGGACAGGGCCTAACTATGGCTACACCTTC. The chain employs TRBV10-3 and TRBJ1-2; 8 bases map to TRBD1. Germline V gene sequence: CDR1 ENHRY, CDR2 SYGVKD. The CDR3 spans 15 residues. After removal of 7 bases from V and 0 bases from J, the junction contained 7 bases not matched to a gene.

This chain uses TRBV20-1 with TRBJ2-1, with D perhaps assigned TRBD1 or TRBD2 (5 bases each). The CDR3 has 13 residues. V was shortened by 1 base and J by 3 bases, with 7 bases between the two germline ends. Germline V gives CDR1 DFQATT, CDR2 SNEGSKA (reference sequence). CDR3 residues: CSARGDGYNEQFF. In nucleotides, the CDR3 is TGCAGTGCTAGAGGGGACGGCTACAATGAGCAGTTCTTC.

The genes are TRBV20-1 and TRBJ2-1; 10 nucleotides match TRBD2. The CDR3 sequence is 17 residues long. The germline gives CDR1 DFQATT, CDR2 SNEGSKA (reference sequence). The V and J ends lost 0 bases and 0 bases, in that order; junction bases with no gene match: 5. CDR3 in DNA: TGCAGTGCTAGAGATCTAGCGGGAGTAAGCTCCTACAATGAGCAGTTCTTC. Protein product: CSARDLAGVSSYNEQFF.

V usage is TRBV11-1 and J usage is TRBJ2-7; TRBD1 agrees at 10 bases. This CDR3 is 13 amino acids long. With V trimmed by 8 bases and J by 6 bases, 7 bases remained unmatched. Per germline, CDR1 SGHAT and CDR2 FQDESV (reference sequence). CDR3 amino acids: CASGGQGSLEQYF. The DNA for the CDR3 is TGTGCCAGCGGGGGACAGGGGAGCCTCGAGCAGTACTTC.

This clonotype was seen a handful of times. Relative to the germline gene, one junction end is altered; a read error may explain this. This chain links TRBV11-2 with TRBJ2-3; 8 nucleotides align to TRBD1. CDR3 size: 13 residues. Germline CDR1 reads SGHAT; CDR2 reads FQNNGV. The CDR3 DNA sequence: TGTGTCAGCAGTTACAGGGGGACAGATACGCAGTATTTT. Its translation: CVSSYRGTDTQYF. The full variable domain, with the rest looked up from reference TRBV11-2 and TRBJ2-3, is EAGVAQSPRYKIIEKRQSVAFWCNPISGHATLYWYQQILGQGPKLLIQFQNNGVVDDSQLPKDRFSAERLKGVDSTLKIQPAKLEDSAVYLCVSSYRGTDTQYFGPGTRLTVL.

The J gene is TRBJ2-7, the V gene TRBV2; D perhaps matches TRBD1 (6 bases). Between the trimmed V and J ends, which lost 4 bases and 5 bases, there was a span of 12 bases. The CDR3 length is 13 residues. The germline CDR1 and CDR2 sequences are SNHLY and FYNNEI. The CDR3, as DNA: TGTGCCAGCAGTGCGGAGACAGGAGACGAGCAGTACTTC. The encoded protein is CASSAETGDEQYF. Full variable domain (remainder filled in from reference TRBV2 and TRBJ2-7): EPEVTQTPSHQVTQMGQEVILRCVPISNHLYFYWYRQILGQKVEFLVSFYNNEISEKSEIFDDQFSVERPDGSNFTLKIRSTKLEDSAMYFCASSAETGDEQYFGPGTRLTVT.

The chain is built from TRBV27 and TRBJ2-3; TRBD1 matches 7 bases. The ends lost 3 bases at V and 10 bases at J; junction bases unmatched: 10. Germline V gene sequence: CDR1 MNHEY, CDR2 SMNVEV (reference sequence). This CDR3 contains 14 residues. The CDR3 sequence: CASSLGQLGGPQYF. The CDR3 DNA reads as TGTGCCAGCAGTTTGGGACAGCTAGGGGGTCCGCAGTATTTT.

With regard to this clonotype: Being one base from a much bigger clone, this may be a read error. The V call is TRBV3-1, the J call TRBJ1-1; unclear D gene. The CDR3 totals 12 residues. Trimming pared 4 bases from V and 2 bases from J, leaving 5 bases between. Germline V gene data show CDR1 as LGHDT and CDR2 as YNNKEL (reference sequence). The CDR3 DNA reads TGTGCCAGCAGCCTACATAACACTGAAGCTTTCTTT. Encoded protein: CASSLHNTEAFF.

In its sample, this clonotype was seen a few times. The chain couples TRBV11-3 to TRBJ1-1; the D is unclear. The germline V gene encodes CDR1 SGHNT and CDR2 YENEEA. This CDR3 is 14 amino acids long. V lost 4 bases and J lost 4, with 13 bases in between. CDR3 sequence (DNA): TGTGCCAGCAGCTCCGGGAGGGAGCTCACTGAAGCTTTCTTT. Translation: CASSSGRELTEAFF.